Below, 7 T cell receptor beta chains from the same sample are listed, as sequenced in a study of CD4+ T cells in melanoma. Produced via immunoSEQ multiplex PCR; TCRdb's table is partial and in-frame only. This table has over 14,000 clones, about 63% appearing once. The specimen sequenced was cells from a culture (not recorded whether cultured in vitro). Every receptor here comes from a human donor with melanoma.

The CDR3 spells CASSFTVNTEAFF. CDR3 DNA sequence: TGTGCCAGCAGCTTTACAGTTAACACTGAAGCTTTCTTT. The genes are TRBV7-8 and TRBJ1-1; no firm D call. This CDR3 region has 13 residues. V was cut by 3 bases and J by 2 bases, with 7 bases left in between. Germline V CDR1 and CDR2: SGHVS, FQNEAQ.

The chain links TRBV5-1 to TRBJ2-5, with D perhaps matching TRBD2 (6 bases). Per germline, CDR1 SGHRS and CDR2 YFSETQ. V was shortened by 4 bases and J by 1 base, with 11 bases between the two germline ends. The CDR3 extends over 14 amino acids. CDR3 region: CASSTRGTQETQYF. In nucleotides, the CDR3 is TGCGCCAGCAGCACCCGGGGGACCCAAGAGACCCAGTACTTC.

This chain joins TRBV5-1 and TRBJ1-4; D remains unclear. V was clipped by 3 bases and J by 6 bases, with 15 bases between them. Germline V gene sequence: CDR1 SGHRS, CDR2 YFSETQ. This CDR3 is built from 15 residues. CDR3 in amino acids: CASSSGEGRHEKLFF. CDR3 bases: TGCGCCAGCAGCTCCGGCGAAGGGAGGCATGAAAAACTGTTTTTT. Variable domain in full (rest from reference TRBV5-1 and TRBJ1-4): KAGVTQTPRYLIKTRGQQVTLSCSPISGHRSVSWYQQTPGQGLQFLFEYFSETQRNKGNFPGRFSGRQFSNSRSEMNVSTLELGDSALYLCASSSGEGRHEKLFFGSGTQLSVL.

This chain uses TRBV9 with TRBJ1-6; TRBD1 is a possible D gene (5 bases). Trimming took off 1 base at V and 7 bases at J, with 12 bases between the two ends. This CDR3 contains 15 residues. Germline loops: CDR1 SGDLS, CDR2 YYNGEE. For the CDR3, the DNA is TGTGCCAGCAGCGTATCAACAGGCGCGAATTCACCCCTCCACTTT. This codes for CASSVSTGANSPLHF.

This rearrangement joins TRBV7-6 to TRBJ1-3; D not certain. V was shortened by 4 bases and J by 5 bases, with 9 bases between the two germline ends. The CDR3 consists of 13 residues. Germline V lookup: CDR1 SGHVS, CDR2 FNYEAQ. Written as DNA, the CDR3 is TGTGCCAGCAGCTCAGGAGCCCGAAACACCATATATTTT. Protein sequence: CASSSGARNTIYF.

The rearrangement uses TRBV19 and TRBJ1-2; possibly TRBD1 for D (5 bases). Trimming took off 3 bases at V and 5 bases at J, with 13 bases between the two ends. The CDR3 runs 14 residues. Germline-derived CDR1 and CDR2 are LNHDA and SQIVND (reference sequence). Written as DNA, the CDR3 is TGTGCCAGTAGTATTCAGGGCCAGAGTTATGGCTACACCTTC. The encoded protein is CASSIQGQSYGYTF.

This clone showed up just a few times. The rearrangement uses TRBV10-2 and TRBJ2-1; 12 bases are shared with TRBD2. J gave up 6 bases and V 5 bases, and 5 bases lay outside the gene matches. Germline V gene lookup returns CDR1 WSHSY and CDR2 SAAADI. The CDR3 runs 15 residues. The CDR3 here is CASSPGLAGINEQFF. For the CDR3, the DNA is TGCGCCAGCAGTCCGGGACTAGCGGGCATCAATGAGCAGTTCTTC.